These 13 T cell receptor beta chains were sequenced from one sample in a study of shared clonotypes between healthy human individuals. Method: immunoSEQ multiplex PCR; TCRdb's copy keeps in-frame clones and lacks some. The sample shows around 2.5 million clones, roughly 93% of them seen only once. Input material: naive CD4+ T cells from PBMCs. Subset here: CD45RA+ positively selected. The receptors stem from a man younger than 35 in good health. Some clones in this sample may be carry-over from other donors' samples.

This chain uses TRBV6-5 with TRBJ2-2; TRBD2 is a possible D gene (6 bases). Germline CDR1 reads MNHEY; CDR2 reads SVGAGI. V lost 5 bases to trimming and J lost 3 bases, with 10 bases between them. The CDR3 length is 14 residues. CDR3 sequence reads: CASSGGRHTGELFF. CDR3 DNA: TGTGCCAGCAGTGGAGGGAGACACACCGGGGAGCTGTTTTTT.

The V gene is TRBV23-1, the J gene TRBJ2-7, with TRBD1 matching 8 bases. TRBV23-1 is labeled an ORF, and its function is uncertain. There are 15 residues in the CDR3. V was pared by 6 bases and J by 2 bases, with 9 bases of the junction left unmatched. The CDR3 is CASSRPRTGPYEQYF. The DNA for the CDR3 is TGCGCCAGCAGCCGGCCCCGGACAGGGCCCTACGAGCAGTACTTC.

V and J are TRBV4-1 and TRBJ2-7, with D possibly matching TRBD2 (6 bases). V lost 0 bases and J 5 bases, leaving 29 bases between the germline ends. Germline V gene sequence: CDR1 MGHRA, CDR2 YSYEKL. This CDR3 spans 20 amino acids. Written as DNA, the CDR3 is TGCGCCAGCAGCCAAGATCCCCCGGGTAGACCAGGAGGGAGGTTCGACGAGCAGTACTTC. It encodes CASSQDPPGRPGGRFDEQYF.

The chain uses TRBV11-2 and TRBJ2-7, with 10 bases fitting TRBD2. CDR1 SGHAT and CDR2 FQNNGV come from the germline V gene. V gave up 6 bases and J gave up 2 bases; unmatched junction bases: 10. The CDR3 has 16 residues. The CDR3 DNA follows: TGTGCCAGCAGAAAGGGAGCGGGAGGGCCGACCTACGAGCAGTACTTC. This translates into CASRKGAGGPTYEQYF.

The chain uses TRBV5-1 and TRBJ2-5; 16 bases match TRBD2. V dropped 2 bases and J dropped 5; count of bases not matched to a gene: 9. Germline values: CDR1 SGHRS, CDR2 YFSETQ. This CDR3 spans 18 amino acids. This CDR3 is CASSFGTSGRVNRETQYF. In DNA form, the CDR3 reads TGCGCCAGCAGCTTCGGGACTAGCGGGAGGGTCAACCGGGAGACCCAGTACTTC.

The gene calls are TRBV18 and TRBJ2-7; no reliable D call. The CDR3 extends over 13 amino acids. The germline V gene encodes CDR1 KGHSH and CDR2 LQKENI. Trimming removed 2 bases from V and 5 bases from J, with 10 bases in between. The CDR3 DNA is TGTGCCAGCTCACCAGCAGGTACCGACGAGCAGTACTTC. Encoded protein: CASSPAGTDEQYF.

V is TRBV7-9 and J is TRBJ2-3, with 9 bases lining up with TRBD2. The CDR3 spans 17 residues. The V segment lost 5 bases and the J segment 2 bases; nucleotides outside the gene matches: 11. Germline CDR1 is SEHNR and CDR2 is FQNEAQ (reference sequence). CDR3 in amino acids: CASSHQAGGAFTDTQYF. The CDR3 DNA reads as TGTGCCAGCAGCCATCAGGCGGGGGGGGCGTTCACAGATACGCAGTATTTT.

This clone was detected only once. This chain uses TRBV28 with TRBJ2-1; D is perhaps TRBD1 or TRBD2 (5 bases each). This CDR3 is built from 11 residues. Germline assignment: CDR1 MDHEN and CDR2 SYDVKM. Trimming took off 3 bases at V and 11 bases at J, with 8 bases between the two ends. The CDR3: CASSFMGQQFF. CDR3 DNA sequence: TGTGCCAGCAGTTTTATGGGACAGCAGTTCTTC. The complete variable domain, with remaining parts taken from reference TRBV28 and TRBJ2-1, reads DVKVTQSSRYLVKRTGEKVFLECVQDMDHENMFWYRQDPGLGLRLIYFSYDVKMKEKGDIPEGYSVSREKKERFSLILESASTNQTSMYLCASSFMGQQFFGPGTRLTVL.

This clone was detected only a few times. The J gene is TRBJ2-2, the V gene TRBV21-1; the D call in the table, TRBD2, was not verified against the DNA. TRBV21-1 is designated a pseudogene. The CDR3 has 12 residues. Written as DNA, the CDR3 is TGTGCCAGCAGCAAAACGGAGGGGGAGCTGTTTTTT. It is translated as CASSKTEGELFF.

The chain carries TRBV5-4 and TRBJ2-1, with 8 nucleotides matching TRBD2. The CDR3 spans 14 residues. Germline CDR1 SGHNT, CDR2 YYREEE (reference sequence). The V segment lost 6 bases and the J segment 5 bases; nucleotides outside the gene matches: 7. CDR3 amino acids: CASMLKLADNEQFF. For the CDR3, the DNA is TGTGCCAGCATGCTTAAACTAGCGGACAATGAGCAGTTCTTC.

The chain uses TRBV18 and TRBJ2-3; 10 nucleotides agree with TRBD2. Germline CDR1 reads KGHSH; CDR2 reads LQKENI. Unmatched junction bases numbered 11, after V lost 6 bases and J lost 2 bases. The CDR3 sequence is 17 residues long. Here the CDR3 reads CASSPTPSGSATDTQYF. The CDR3 coding sequence is TGTGCCAGCTCCCCGACTCCTAGCGGGAGCGCCACAGATACGCAGTATTTT.

This clone has a handful of counts. The V gene is TRBV9, the J gene TRBJ1-4, with D perhaps matching TRBD1 (6 bases). The germline CDR1 and CDR2 sequences are SGDLS and YYNGEE. Trimming removed 4 bases from V and 12 bases from J, with 16 bases in between. This CDR3 region has 13 residues. Written as DNA, the CDR3 is TGTGCCAGCAGCCGGTACTCGAACAGGGAACTGTTTTTT. This encodes CASSRYSNRELFF.

This clone was found once. This chain joins TRBV7-9 and TRBJ2-7, with 7 bases fitting TRBD2. Trimming took 3 bases from V and 0 from J; bases not matched to a gene: 8. The CDR3 length is 16 residues. CDR1 is SEHNR, CDR2 FQNEAQ, per germline (reference sequence). Written as DNA, the CDR3 is TGTGCCAGCAGCTTCTTGGGGAGGGAGCACTCCTACGAGCAGTACTTC. This gives the protein CASSFLGREHSYEQYF. The variable domain in full, with the rest retrieved from reference TRBV7-9 and TRBJ2-7, is DTGVSQNPRHKITKRGQNVTFRCDPISEHNRLYWYRQTLGQGPEFLTYFQNEAQLEKSRLLSDRFSAERPKGSFSTLEIQRTEQGDSAMYLCASSFLGREHSYEQYFGPGTRLTVT.